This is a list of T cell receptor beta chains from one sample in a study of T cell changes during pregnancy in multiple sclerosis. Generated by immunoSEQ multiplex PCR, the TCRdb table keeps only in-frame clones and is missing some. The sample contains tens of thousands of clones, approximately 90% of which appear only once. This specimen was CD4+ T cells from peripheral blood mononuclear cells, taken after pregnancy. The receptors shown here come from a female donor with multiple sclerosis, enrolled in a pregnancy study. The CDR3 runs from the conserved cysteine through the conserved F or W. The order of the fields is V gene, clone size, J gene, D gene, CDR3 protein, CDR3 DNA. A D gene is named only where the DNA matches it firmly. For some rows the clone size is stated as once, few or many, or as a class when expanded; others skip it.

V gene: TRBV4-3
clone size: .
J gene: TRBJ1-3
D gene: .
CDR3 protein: CASSQDLRGSSHF
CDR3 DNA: TGCGCCAGCAGCCAAGATCTTCGGGGTTCCTCGCATTTT

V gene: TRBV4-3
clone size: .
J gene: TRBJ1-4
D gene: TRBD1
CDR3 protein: CASSLGQGPNEKLFF
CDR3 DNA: TGCGCCAGCAGCCTCGGACAGGGCCCTAATGAAAAACTGTTTTTT

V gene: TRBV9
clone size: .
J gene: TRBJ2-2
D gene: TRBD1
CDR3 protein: CASSADRENTGELFF
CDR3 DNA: TGTGCCAGCAGCGCAGACAGGGAGAACACCGGGGAGCTGTTTTTT

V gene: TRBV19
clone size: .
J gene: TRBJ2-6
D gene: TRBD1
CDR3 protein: CASRLDRVGANVLTF
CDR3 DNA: TGTGCCAGTAGGTTGGACAGGGTTGGGGCCAACGTCCTGACTTTC

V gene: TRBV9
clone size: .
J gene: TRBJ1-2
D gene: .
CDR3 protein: CASSVEGANYGYTF
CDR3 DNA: TGTGCCAGCAGCGTAGAAGGGGCGAACTATGGCTACACCTTC

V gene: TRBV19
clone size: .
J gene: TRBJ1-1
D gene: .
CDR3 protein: CASGPRGLGNTEAFF
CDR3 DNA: TGTGCCAGTGGACCGCGGGGCCTGGGGAACACTGAAGCTTTCTTT

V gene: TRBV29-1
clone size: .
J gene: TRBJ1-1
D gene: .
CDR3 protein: CSVAPPGPPKAFF
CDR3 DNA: TGCAGCGTTGCCCCCCCGGGTCCACCAAAGGCTTTCTTT

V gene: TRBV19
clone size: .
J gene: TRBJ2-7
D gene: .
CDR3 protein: CASSITLSISYEQYF
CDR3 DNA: TGTGCCAGTAGTATCACACTATCCATCTCCTACGAGCAGTACTTC

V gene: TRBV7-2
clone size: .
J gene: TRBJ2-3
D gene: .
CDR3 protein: CASSPLPGTNTDTQYF
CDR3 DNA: TGTGCCAGCAGCCCCCTGCCGGGGACAAACACAGATACGCAGTATTTT

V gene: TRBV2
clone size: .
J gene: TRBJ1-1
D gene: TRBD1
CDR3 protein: CASSAGTGDTEAFF
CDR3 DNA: TGTGCCAGCAGTGCCGGGACAGGGGACACTGAAGCTTTCTTT

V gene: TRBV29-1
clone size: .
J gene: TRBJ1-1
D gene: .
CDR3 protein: CSVRQTELEAFF
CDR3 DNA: TGCAGCGTTAGACAGACTGAGCTTGAAGCTTTCTTT

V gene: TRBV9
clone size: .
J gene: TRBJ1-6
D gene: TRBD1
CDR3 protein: CASSPRRDRGNSPPHF
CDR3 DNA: TGTGCCAGCAGCCCGCGCCGGGACAGGGGGAATTCACCCCCCCACTTT

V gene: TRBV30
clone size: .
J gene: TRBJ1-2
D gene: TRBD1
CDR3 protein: CAWSVGRTGGFYGYTF
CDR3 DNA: TGTGCCTGGAGTGTAGGGCGGACAGGGGGCTTCTATGGCTACACCTTC

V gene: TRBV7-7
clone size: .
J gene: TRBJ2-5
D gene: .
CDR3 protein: CASSLTVGRGGAETQYF
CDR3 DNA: TGTGCTAGCAGCTTAACAGTGGGACGGGGAGGTGCGGAGACCCAGTACTTC

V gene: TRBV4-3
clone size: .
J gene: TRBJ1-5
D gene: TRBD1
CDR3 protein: CASSRDLGQGTISNQPQHF
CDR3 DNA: TGCGCCAGCAGCCGCGACTTGGGACAGGGGACAATCAGCAATCAGCCCCAGCATTTT

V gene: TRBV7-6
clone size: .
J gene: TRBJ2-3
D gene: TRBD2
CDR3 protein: CASSLGLAGSASTDTQYF
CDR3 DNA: TGTGCCAGCAGCTTAGGACTAGCGGGGAGTGCTAGCACAGATACGCAGTATTTT

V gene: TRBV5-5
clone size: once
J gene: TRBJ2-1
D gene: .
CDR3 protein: CASSPRLLATYNEQFF
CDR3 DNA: TGTGCCAGCAGCCCTCGGTTATTAGCGACCTACAATGAGCAGTTCTTC

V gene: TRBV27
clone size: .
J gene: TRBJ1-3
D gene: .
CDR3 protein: CASSPQGSGNTIYF
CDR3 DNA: TGTGCCAGCAGTCCACAGGGTTCTGGAAACACCATATATTTT

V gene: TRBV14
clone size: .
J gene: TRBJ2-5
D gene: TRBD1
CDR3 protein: CASSHVDRAQYF
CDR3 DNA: TGTGCCAGCAGCCACGTTGACAGGGCCCAGTACTTC

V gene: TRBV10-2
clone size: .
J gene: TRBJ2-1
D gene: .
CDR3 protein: CASSRTDYNEQFF
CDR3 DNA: TGCGCCAGCAGTCGGACAGACTACAATGAGCAGTTCTTC

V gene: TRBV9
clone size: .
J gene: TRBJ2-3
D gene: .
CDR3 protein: CASSAVGDTQYF
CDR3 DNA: TGTGCCAGCAGCGCCGTCGGGGATACGCAGTATTTT

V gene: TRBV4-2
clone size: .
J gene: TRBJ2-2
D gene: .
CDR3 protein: CASSPQVGENTGELFF
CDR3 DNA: TGTGCCAGCAGCCCCCAGGTAGGGGAGAACACCGGGGAGCTGTTTTTT

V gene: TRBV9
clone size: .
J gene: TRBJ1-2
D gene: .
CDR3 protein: CASSARGLGGGYTF
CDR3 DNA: TGTGCCAGCAGCGCCAGGGGTTTGGGGGGGGGCTACACCTTC

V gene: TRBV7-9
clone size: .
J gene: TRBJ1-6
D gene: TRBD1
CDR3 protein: CASSLGQGVPLHF
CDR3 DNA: TGTGCCAGCAGCTTGGGACAGGGGGTACCCCTCCACTTT

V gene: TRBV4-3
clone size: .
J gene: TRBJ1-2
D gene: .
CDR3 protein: CASSQGTVNYGYTF
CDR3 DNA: TGCGCCAGCAGCCAAGGGACAGTCAACTATGGCTACACCTTC

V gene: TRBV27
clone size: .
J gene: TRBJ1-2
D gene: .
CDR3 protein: CASSRGDDYGYTF
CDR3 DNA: TGTGCCAGTAGCCGGGGGGATGACTATGGCTACACCTTC

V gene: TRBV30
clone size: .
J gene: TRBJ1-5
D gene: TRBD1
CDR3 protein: CAWSARTGFSNQPQHF
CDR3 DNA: TGTGCCTGGAGTGCGAGGACAGGGTTTAGCAATCAGCCCCAGCATTTT

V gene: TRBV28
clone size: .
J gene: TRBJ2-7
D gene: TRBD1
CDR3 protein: CATGGQYF
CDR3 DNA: TGTGCCACAGGGGGGCAGTACTTC

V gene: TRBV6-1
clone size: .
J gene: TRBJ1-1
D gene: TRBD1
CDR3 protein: CASSRDRVTEAFF
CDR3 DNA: TGTGCCAGCAGCCGGGACAGGGTCACTGAAGCTTTCTTT

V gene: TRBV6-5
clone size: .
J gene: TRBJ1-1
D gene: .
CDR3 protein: CASSYSRDRLNTEAFF
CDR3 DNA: TGTGCCAGCAGTTACTCGCGAGACAGATTGAACACTGAAGCTTTCTTT

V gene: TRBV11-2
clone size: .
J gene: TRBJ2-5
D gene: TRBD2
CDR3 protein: CASSPVAGGLETQYF
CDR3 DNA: TGTGCCAGCAGCCCCGTAGCGGGGGGCCTCGAGACCCAGTACTTC

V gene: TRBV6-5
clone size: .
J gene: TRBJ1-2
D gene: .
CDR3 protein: CASSYSNRAQGGYTF
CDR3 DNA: TGTGCCAGCAGTTACTCTAACAGGGCCCAAGGTGGCTACACCTTC

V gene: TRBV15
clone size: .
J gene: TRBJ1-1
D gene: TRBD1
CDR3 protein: CATTQGARDTEAFF
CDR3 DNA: TGTGCCACCACCCAGGGGGCGCGGGACACTGAAGCTTTCTTT

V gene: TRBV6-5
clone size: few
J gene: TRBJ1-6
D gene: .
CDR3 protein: CASSYPGRDSPLHF
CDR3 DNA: TGTGCCAGCAGTTACCCGGGCAGGGATTCACCCCTCCACTTT

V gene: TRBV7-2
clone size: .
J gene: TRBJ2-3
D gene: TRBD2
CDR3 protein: CASSLGGLGAVDTQYF
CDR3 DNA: TGTGCCAGCAGCTTAGGGGGACTAGGAGCTGTAGATACGCAGTATTTT

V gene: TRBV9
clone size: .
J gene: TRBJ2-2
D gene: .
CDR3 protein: CASSVAGLPNTGELFF
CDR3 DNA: TGTGCCAGCAGCGTAGCGGGACTCCCGAACACCGGGGAGCTGTTTTTT

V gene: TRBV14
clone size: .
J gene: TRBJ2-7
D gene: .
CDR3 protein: CASSHRSGAASYEQYF
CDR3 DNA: TGTGCCAGCAGCCATCGTAGCGGTGCCGCCTCCTACGAGCAGTACTTC

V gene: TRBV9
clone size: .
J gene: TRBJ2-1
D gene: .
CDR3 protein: CASSGTGPTGNEQFF
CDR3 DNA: TGTGCCAGCAGCGGAACAGGCCCGACGGGCAATGAGCAGTTCTTC

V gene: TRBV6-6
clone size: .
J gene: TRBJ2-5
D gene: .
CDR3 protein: CASSYVEAKTQYF
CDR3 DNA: TGTGCCAGCAGTTACGTTGAGGCTAAGACCCAGTACTTC

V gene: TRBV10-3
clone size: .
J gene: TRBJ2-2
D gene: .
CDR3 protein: CAISRLSGELFF
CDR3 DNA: TGTGCCATCAGTCGGTTAAGCGGGGAGCTGTTTTTT

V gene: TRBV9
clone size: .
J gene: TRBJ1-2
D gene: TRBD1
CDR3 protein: CASSVEGQWRGYTF
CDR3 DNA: TGTGCCAGCAGCGTAGAGGGACAGTGGAGAGGCTACACCTTC

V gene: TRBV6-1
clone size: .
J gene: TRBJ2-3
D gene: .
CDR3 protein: CASSRDSPGGDTQYF
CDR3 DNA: TGTGCCAGCAGTCGCGACAGCCCAGGTGGAGATACGCAGTATTTT

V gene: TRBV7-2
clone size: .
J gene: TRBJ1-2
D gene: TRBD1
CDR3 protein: CASSIRQGANYGYTF
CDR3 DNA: TGTGCCAGCAGCATCCGACAGGGAGCTAACTATGGCTACACCTTC

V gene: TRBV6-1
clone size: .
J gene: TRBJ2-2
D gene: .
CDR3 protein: CASNKRGLFF
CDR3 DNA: TGTGCCAGCAACAAACGGGGGCTGTTTTTT

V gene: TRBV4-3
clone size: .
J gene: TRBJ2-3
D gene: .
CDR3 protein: CASSQDRGGAYTDTQYF
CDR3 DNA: TGCGCCAGCAGCCAAGATCGGGGCGGGGCTTACACAGATACGCAGTATTTT

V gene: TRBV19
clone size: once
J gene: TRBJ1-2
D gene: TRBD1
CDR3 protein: CASSMSPGQGPNGYTF
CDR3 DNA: TGTGCCAGTAGTATGTCCCCCGGACAGGGCCCTAATGGCTACACCTTC

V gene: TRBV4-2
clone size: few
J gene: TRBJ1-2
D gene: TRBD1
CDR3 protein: CASSPPQGVYGYTF
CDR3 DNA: TGTGCCAGCAGCCCACCTCAGGGGGTCTATGGCTACACCTTC

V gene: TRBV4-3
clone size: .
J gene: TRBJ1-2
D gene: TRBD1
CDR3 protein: CASSQVGTGGGYTF
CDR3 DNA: TGCGCCAGCAGCCAAGTCGGGACAGGGGGTGGCTACACCTTC